A single sample is the source of the 3 T cell receptor beta chains below, sequenced in a study of cytomegalovirus exposure and HLA in healthy donors. This table comes from immunoSEQ multiplex PCR, and its TCRdb copy is limited to in-frame clones, with some not included. The repertoire holds about 56,000 clones, with approximately 92% as singletons. The sequencing input was PBMCs. Receptors originate from a woman between 18 and 29 years old in good health and CMV-seronegative.

The genes are TRBV9 and TRBJ2-7; 10 bases are shared with TRBD1. Germline V gives CDR1 SGDLS, CDR2 YYNGEE. V shed 4 bases and J 4 bases; nucleotides not matched to a gene: 11. The CDR3 length is 16 residues. The CDR3 nucleotides are TGTGCCAGCAGCCCCCGGCAGACAGGGGGCGTATACGAGCAGTACTTC. It translates to CASSPRQTGGVYEQYF.

The V call is TRBV7-2, the J call TRBJ2-3, with 11 bases fitting TRBD2. CDR1 is SGHTA, CDR2 FQGNSA, per germline. With 0 bases clipped from V and 4 bases from J, the junction kept 3 bases outside the gene matches. CDR3 length: 16 residues. The CDR3, as DNA: TGTGCCAGCAGCTTAGCCGGGACTAGCGGTGCAGATACGCAGTATTTT. Its translation: CASSLAGTSGADTQYF. The variable domain in full, with the rest retrieved from reference TRBV7-2 and TRBJ2-3, is GAGVSQSPSNKVTEKGKDVELRCDPISGHTALYWYRQSLGQGLEFLIYFQGNSAPDKSGLPSDRFSAERTGGSVSTLTIQRTQQEDSAVYLCASSLAGTSGADTQYFGPGTRLTVL.

This chain links TRBV7-8 with TRBJ2-5; TRBD2 agrees at 7 bases. J gave up 2 bases and V 5 bases, and 17 bases lay outside the gene matches. Germline values: CDR1 SGHVS, CDR2 FQNEAQ. The CDR3 covers 18 residues. The CDR3 nucleotides read TGTGCCAGCAGCCCAGTCATCAGGGCGGCGGGACTACAAGAGACCCAGTACTTC. Translation gives CASSPVIRAAGLQETQYF.